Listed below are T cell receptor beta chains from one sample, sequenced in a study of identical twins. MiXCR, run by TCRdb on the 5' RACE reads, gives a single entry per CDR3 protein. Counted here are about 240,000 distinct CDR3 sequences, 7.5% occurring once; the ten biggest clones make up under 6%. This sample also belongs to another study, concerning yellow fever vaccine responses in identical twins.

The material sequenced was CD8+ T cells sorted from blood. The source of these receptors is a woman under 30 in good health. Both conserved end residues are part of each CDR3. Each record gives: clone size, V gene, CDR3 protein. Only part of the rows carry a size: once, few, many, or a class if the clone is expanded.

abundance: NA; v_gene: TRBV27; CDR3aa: CASSLTVDRVSETQYF
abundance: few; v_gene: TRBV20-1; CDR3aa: CSASRQGETNEKLFF
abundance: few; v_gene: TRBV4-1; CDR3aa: CASSETLGSPLHF
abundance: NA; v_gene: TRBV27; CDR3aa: CASSLSHSSSYEQYF
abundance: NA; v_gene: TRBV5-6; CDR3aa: CASSVEVYGYTF
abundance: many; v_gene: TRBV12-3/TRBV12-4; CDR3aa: CASSLSVEQFF
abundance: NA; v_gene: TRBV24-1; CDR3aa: CATSYSGLAKEYPSSYNEQFF
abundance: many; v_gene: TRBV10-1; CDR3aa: CASSEASGNGDTQYF
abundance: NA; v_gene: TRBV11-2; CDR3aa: CASSLRETGWREAFF
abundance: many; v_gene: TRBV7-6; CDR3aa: CASSLSGGDGYTF
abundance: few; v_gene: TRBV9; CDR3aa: CASSVELSGGLQETQYF
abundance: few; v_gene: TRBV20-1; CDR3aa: CSAPTPPFYQPQHF
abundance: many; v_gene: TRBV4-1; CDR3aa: CASSPLGPYNEQFF
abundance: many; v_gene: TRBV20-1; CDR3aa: CTKVRPGTSGGTGDEQFF
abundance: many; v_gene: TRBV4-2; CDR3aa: CASSQRGEDSYEQYF
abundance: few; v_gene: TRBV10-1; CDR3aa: CASSESTGGNTEAFF
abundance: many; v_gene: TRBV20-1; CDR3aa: CSAKVGRDSGELFF
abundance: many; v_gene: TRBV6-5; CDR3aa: CASSSTTSGGIDEQFF
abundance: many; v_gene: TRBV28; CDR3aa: CASSLYGGQEFF
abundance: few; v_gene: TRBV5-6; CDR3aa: CASSSISGTRPGDYGYTF
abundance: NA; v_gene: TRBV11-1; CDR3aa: CASSPVIGLAGAKNIQYF
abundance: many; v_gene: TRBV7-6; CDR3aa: CASSLTGDEQYF
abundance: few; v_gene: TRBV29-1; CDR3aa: CSVELAGLQETQYF
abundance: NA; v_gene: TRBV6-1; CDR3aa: CASSDGGLAGGTGELFF
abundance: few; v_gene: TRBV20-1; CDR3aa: CSAGLAYYEQYF
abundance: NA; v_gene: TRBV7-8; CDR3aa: CASSLDGVGAETQYF
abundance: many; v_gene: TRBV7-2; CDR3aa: CASSKNLAGGTNEQFF
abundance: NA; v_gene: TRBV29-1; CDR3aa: CRDICSRGDRETQYF
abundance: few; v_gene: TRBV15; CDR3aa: CATSRVGQGNEQFF
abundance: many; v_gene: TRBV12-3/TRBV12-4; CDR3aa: CASKGERGYTF
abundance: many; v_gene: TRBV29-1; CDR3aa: CSAQTPGSYVYTQYF
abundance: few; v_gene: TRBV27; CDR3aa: CASSLSVSGKILGTQYF
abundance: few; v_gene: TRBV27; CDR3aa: CASSSGGAVITEAFF
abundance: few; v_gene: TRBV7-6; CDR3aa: CASSPPTGLKGETQYF
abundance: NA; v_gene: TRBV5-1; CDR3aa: CASSPPGQGSYNEQFF
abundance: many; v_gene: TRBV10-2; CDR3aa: CASSGGLPPDEQFF
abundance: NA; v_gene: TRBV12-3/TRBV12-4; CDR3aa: CASSSGGFTDTQYF
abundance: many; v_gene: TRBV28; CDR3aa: CASSLTSGGPDTQYF
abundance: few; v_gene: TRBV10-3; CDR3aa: CAISEASIGAGLRTDTQYF
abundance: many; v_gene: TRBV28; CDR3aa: CASSFWGERGVSGNTIYF
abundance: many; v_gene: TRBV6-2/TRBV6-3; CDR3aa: CASGSTGGSYNEQFF
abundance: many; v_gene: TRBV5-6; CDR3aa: CASSLSRTGGLGEAFF
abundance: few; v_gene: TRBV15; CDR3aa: CATGSPSDLVTGELFF
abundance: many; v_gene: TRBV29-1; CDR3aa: CSVEGDPGEQFF
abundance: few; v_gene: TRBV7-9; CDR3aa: CASRGQGVIFNEQFF
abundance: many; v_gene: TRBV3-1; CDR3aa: CASSQTGQYYNEQFF
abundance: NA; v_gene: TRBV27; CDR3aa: CASSPGHSPNYGYTF
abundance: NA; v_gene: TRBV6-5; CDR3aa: CASSYSGTVNNEQFF
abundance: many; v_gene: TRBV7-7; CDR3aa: CASSAQESSYNEQFF
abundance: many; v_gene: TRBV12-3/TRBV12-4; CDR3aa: CASSFAAGNTIYF
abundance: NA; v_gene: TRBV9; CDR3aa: CASSVFNSGSREQFF
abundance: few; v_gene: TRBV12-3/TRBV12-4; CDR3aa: CASTGTSLVFGELFF
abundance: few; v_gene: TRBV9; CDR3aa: CASRGTSGSKPLNPRNEQFF
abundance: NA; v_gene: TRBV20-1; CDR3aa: CSAREGQSTDTQYF
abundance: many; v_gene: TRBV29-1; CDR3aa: CSVEVSYEQFF
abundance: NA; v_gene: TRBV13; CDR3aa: CASSLQNSYNEQFF
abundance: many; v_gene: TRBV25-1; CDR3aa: CASRVQEQETQYF
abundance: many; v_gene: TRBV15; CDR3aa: CATSRDLSIHEQYF
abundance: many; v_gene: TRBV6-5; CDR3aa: CASSYRGDYTF
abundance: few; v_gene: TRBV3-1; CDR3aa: CASSQDAGTGLYNEQFF